The subject of this entry is one TCR beta chain. This clonotype showed up just a few times. What antigen it recognizes has not been identified. Base qualities were left out, and no much larger clone turns up one base away. The data originate from a study of T cells after yellow fever vaccination (dated by TCRdb to about 2019). As for the study more broadly: Libraries from fractions with low cell numbers were prepared with the SMART-Seq v4 Ultra Low Input RNA kit. To follow T-cell clones before and after both primary and booster YFV17D yellow fever vaccination, bulk TCR alpha and beta repertoires underwent longitudinal sequencing. Bulk PBMC replicates and cell subsets were isolated from blood drawn at multiple timepoints before and after both primary and secondary immunization. Two healthy male donors, one aged 18 to 30 and one aged 30 to 40 years, made up the cohort. Results the study describes overall, beyond this receptor: Compared with the primary T-cell response, the secondary T-cell response was faster but weaker, reaching its peak on day 5 rather than on day 15. A small fraction of clonotypes showed up in both the CD4 and CD8 compartments, probably as a result of convergent recombination. Because the study included only a couple of donors, the extent to which the findings can be generalized is limited. Most clones expanded after primary vaccination (96% of CD4 and 88% of CD8) were re-detected after the booster, suggesting that broad memory maintenance occurred. Computational filtering was needed because FACS-sorted repertoires could contain abundant contaminating clonotypes from the bulk population.

The data were produced on an Illumina NovaSeq 6000. TCR cDNA was made using 5'RACE template switching, a step that added a universal primer site and unique molecular identifiers. Priming of cDNA synthesis was performed from both the TCR alpha and TCR beta constant segments. Two PCR steps were used to amplify libraries, with sample barcodes and sequencing adapters being added in the second step. Libraries were sequenced on Illumina HiSeq 2500 (2x100 bp) or NovaSeq (2x150 bp). The source study handled its data this way. Demultiplexing of reads and collapsing into UMI consensus sequences were performed with MIGEC, and V(D)J alignment was carried out with MiXCR. Vaccine-responding clonotypes were identified with edgeR using replicate PBMC samples, with FDR below 0.01 and a log2 fold change above 5 up to day 15 being required. Each bulk clonotype was labeled CD4 or CD8 based on which sequenced repertoire, CD4 or CD8, contained the clonotype at higher abundance. TCRdb applied fastp at Q25 and MiXCR to the public reads, then kept only in-frame beta chains. Entries are consolidated by CDR3 protein sequence, retaining the most common genes and DNA. TCRdb's processing, not the authors' own work, is the source of the V and J calls. In this sample the table shows 170,000 or so distinct CDR3 sequences, about a tenth of which occur a single time. The ten most abundant clones make up roughly a third of the sample.

The meaning of the sample's treatment or condition label: live attenuated yellow fever vaccine strain. PBMCs were isolated from peripheral blood using a standard Ficoll-Paque protocol. Dynabeads CD4 and CD8 positive selection kits were used to isolate CD4 and CD8 T-cell fractions. TriZol was used to extract RNA from bulk PBMCs, CD4 and CD8 fractions, and dextramer-positive and dextramer-negative fractions. The sample consisted of CD8+ T cells sorted from PBMCs, taken 45 days after the yellow fever booster vaccination. This receptor was identified in a young man who received the YFV17D yellow fever vaccine.

Here the CDR3 is given as CASSRFSGTGKKFFPRYEQYF. The nucleotides read TGTGCCAGCTCACGGTTTTCTGGGACAGGGAAAAAATTCTTCCCTCGGTACGAGCAGTACTTC. The chain links TRBV18 with TRBJ2-7, with 9 bases matching TRBD1. V trim: 4 bases; J trim: 4 bases; unmatched bases: 26. Its CDR3 holds 21 amino acids, cysteine through phenylalanine. Just CDR3 DNA is preserved here, 63 bases in frame from base 1. For CDR1 and CDR2, the germline V gene lists KGHSH and LQKENI.